These 22 T cell receptor beta chains were all obtained from the same sample, sequenced in a study of OX40 agonist ivuxolimab in advanced cancers. Profiling relied on immunoSEQ multiplex PCR, and the TCRdb table lists in-frame clones only, not all of them. This table holds about 62,000 clones, around four fifths found once. Here the sequenced sample was CD4+ or CD8+ T cells sorted from blood, taken in a trial of the OX40 agonist ivuxolimab. The receptors shown here come from an adult with an advanced solid tumor such as melanoma, head and neck, liver or kidney cancer.

The V call is TRBV5-6, the J call TRBJ2-6, with 12 nucleotides matching TRBD2. Germline V gene lookup returns CDR1 SGHDT and CDR2 YYEEEE. V shed 2 bases and J 0 bases; nucleotides not matched to a gene: 3. The CDR3 extends over 18 amino acids. CDR3 nucleotide sequence: TGTGCCAGCAGCTTACTAGCGGGAGGCCCCTCTGGGGCCAACGTCCTGACTTTC. Encoded protein: CASSLLAGGPSGANVLTF.

The V and J genes are TRBV12-5 and TRBJ1-6; TRBD1 is a possible D gene (5 bases). CDR1 LGHNT and CDR2 FRNRAP come from the germline V gene. This CDR3 has 13 amino acids. Trimming took 9 bases from V and 13 from J, leaving 19 bases between them. CDR3 bases: TGTGCTAGCCGGGGGGGTGGTTCAGAGCCCCTCCACTTT. It is translated as CASRGGGSEPLHF.

The CDR3 reads CASSLNGISTDTQYF. CDR3 nucleotides: TGTGCCAGCAGCTTAAACGGGATCTCCACAGATACGCAGTATTTT. This chain joins TRBV7-2 and TRBJ2-3; perhaps TRBD2 as D (5 bases). The germline CDR1 and CDR2 sequences are SGHTA and FQGNSA. The CDR3 consists of 15 residues. The germline V and J ends were trimmed by 2 bases and 2 bases, with 11 bases remaining between them. Combining the CDR3 with reference TRBV7-2 and TRBJ2-3 gives the whole variable domain GAGVSQSPSNKVTEKGKDVELRCDPISGHTALYWYRQSLGQGLEFLIYFQGNSAPDKSGLPSDRFSAERTGGSVSTLTIQRTQQEDSAVYLCASSLNGISTDTQYFGPGTRLTVL.

The chain couples TRBV2 to TRBJ1-1; a possible D gene is TRBD1 (6 bases). In germline, CDR1 is SNHLY, CDR2 FYNNEI. The germline V and J ends were trimmed by 6 bases and 7 bases, with 15 bases remaining between them. The CDR3 extends over 13 amino acids. The CDR3 nucleotides read TGTGCCAGCAGAAGGACAGTACTTTTTGAAGCTTTCTTT. Translation gives CASRRTVLFEAFF.

This clone appeared a single time. This sequence joins TRBV11-2 and TRBJ1-2, with D perhaps matching TRBD1 (6 bases). Trimming removed 5 bases from V and 7 bases from J, with 11 bases in between. The germline V gene has CDR1 SGHAT and CDR2 FQNNGV. The CDR3 runs to 12 residues. The CDR3, as DNA: TGTGCCAGCAGCGACAGGTTAAGTGGCTACACCTTC. The encoded protein is CASSDRLSGYTF. Combining the CDR3 with reference TRBV11-2 and TRBJ1-2 gives the whole variable domain EAGVAQSPRYKIIEKRQSVAFWCNPISGHATLYWYQQILGQGPKLLIQFQNNGVVDDSQLPKDRFSAERLKGVDSTLKIQPAKLEDSAVYLCASSDRLSGYTFGSGTRLTVV.

The CDR3 here is CASSMEGLGGADTQYF. CDR3 bases: TGCGCCAGCAGCATGGAGGGACTGGGCGGAGCAGATACGCAGTATTTT. V is TRBV5-1 and J is TRBJ2-3, with D possibly TRBD2 on 6 matching bases. CDR3 size: 16 residues. V shed 4 bases and J shed 4 bases, with 19 bases lying between them. CDR1 and CDR2 from the germline V gene are SGHRS and YFSETQ.

This chain links TRBV7-9 with TRBJ2-2, with D maybe TRBD2 (6 bases). Germline V gene data show CDR1 as SEHNR and CDR2 as FQNEAQ (reference sequence). The CDR3 length is 14 residues. V was cut by 3 bases and J by 7 bases, with 12 bases left in between. DNA of the CDR3: TGTGCCAGCAGCTTCCTTCGGGGAGGCGGGGAGCTGTTTTTT. As protein: CASSFLRGGGELFF.

V is TRBV7-4 and J is TRBJ1-4, with D possibly TRBD1 on 6 matching bases. This CDR3 has 14 amino acids. Germline V lookup: CDR1 SGHVT, CDR2 SQSDAQ. V was pared by 5 bases and J by 5 bases, with 12 bases between. The CDR3 is CASSLDGGNEKLFF. CDR3 sequence (DNA): TGTGCCAGCAGCCTAGACGGGGGCAATGAAAAACTGTTTTTT.

The genes are TRBV7-2 and TRBJ2-1; D is unclear. Trimming removed 2 bases at V and 7 bases at J, with 9 bases between. CDR3 length: 13 amino acids. CDR1 is SGHTA and CDR2 is FQGNSA in the germline V gene. The CDR3 reads CASSLSPLNEQFF. CDR3 sequence (DNA): TGTGCCAGCAGCTTAAGCCCATTAAATGAGCAGTTCTTC.

The V call is TRBV19, the J call TRBJ1-2, with TRBD1 matching 7 bases. This CDR3 spans 15 amino acids. Trimming at V came to 4 bases and at J to 3 bases, leaving 8 bases not matched to a gene. Germline CDR1 LNHDA, CDR2 SQIVND (reference sequence). CDR3 sequence reads: CASSTTGKGDYGYTF. The CDR3 DNA reads TGTGCCAGTAGTACGACAGGGAAAGGTGACTATGGCTACACCTTC.

The rearrangement uses TRBV7-9 and TRBJ2-1; no clear D gene. This CDR3 has 12 amino acids. Trimming took off 5 bases at V and 7 bases at J, with 9 bases between the two ends. In germline, CDR1 is SEHNR, CDR2 FQNEAQ (reference sequence). CDR3 protein: CASSQSENEQFF. CDR3 bases: TGTGCCAGCAGCCAAAGCGAGAATGAGCAGTTCTTC.

The CDR3 loop reads CASSAFSFGSNQPQHF. DNA for the CDR3: TGTGCCAGCAGTGCTTTCTCATTTGGGTCAAATCAGCCCCAGCATTTT. The V gene is TRBV27, the J gene TRBJ1-5; D is unclear. The germline V gene encodes CDR1 MNHEY and CDR2 SMNVEV (reference sequence). This CDR3 contains 16 residues. Trimming shortened V by 5 bases and J by 4 bases, and 18 bases separated the two germline ends.

The rearrangement links TRBV11-3 to TRBJ2-2, with TRBD2 matching over 8 bases. The CDR3 loop spans 15 amino acids. V gave up 2 bases and J gave up 7 bases; unmatched junction bases: 6. Looked up from germline, CDR1 is SGHNT and CDR2 is YENEEA. The CDR3 is CASSLTWSGSGELFF. Written as DNA, the CDR3 is TGTGCCAGCAGCTTAACCTGGAGCGGGAGCGGGGAGCTGTTTTTT.

The rearrangement joins TRBV19 to TRBJ2-2; D is perhaps TRBD1 or TRBD2 (5 bases each). The CDR3 extends over 14 amino acids. Germline CDR1 LNHDA, CDR2 SQIVND (reference sequence). V was shortened by 3 bases and J by 6 bases, with 11 bases between the two germline ends. The CDR3 DNA reads as TGTGCCAGTAGTATCGGAAGGGACCCCGGGGAGCTGTTTTTT. The encoded protein is CASSIGRDPGELFF.

The chain carries TRBV5-4 and TRBJ2-5, with a weak D call TRBD2 (5 bases). In germline, CDR1 is SGHNT, CDR2 YYREEE (reference sequence). V lost 6 bases, J lost 3 bases, and 6 bases lay in between. This CDR3 has 11 amino acids. The CDR3 nucleotides read TGTGCCAGCACGGGGAAAGAGACCCAGTACTTC. Protein sequence: CASTGKETQYF. The full variable domain, in which reference TRBV5-4 and TRBJ2-5 provide the parts outside the CDR3, is ETGVTQSPTHLIKTRGQQVTLRCSSQSGHNTVSWYQQALGQGPQFIFQYYREEENGRGNFPPRFSGLQFPNYSSELNVNALELDDSALYLCASTGKETQYFGPGTRLLVL.

The chain recombines TRBV9 with TRBJ2-1, with 13 positions matching TRBD2. Germline V CDR1 and CDR2: SGDLS, YYNGEE. Trimming took 3 bases from V and 10 from J; bases not matched to a gene: 1. The CDR3 is 13 amino acids. CDR3 sequence (DNA): TGTGCCAGCAGCGGGGGACTAGCGGGAGAGCAGTTCTTC. Translation: CASSGGLAGEQFF.

This clone is a singleton in its sample. The chain joins TRBV5-6 to TRBJ2-3; perhaps TRBD1 as D (6 bases). This CDR3 is 16 amino acids long. Germline values: CDR1 SGHDT, CDR2 YYEEEE. Trimming removed 4 bases at V and 4 bases at J, with 19 bases between. The CDR3 DNA reads TGTGCCAGCAGCCTGGACAGTGACGGTTTTGCAGATACGCAGTATTTT. Translated, it gives CASSLDSDGFADTQYF.

The chain uses TRBV21-1 and TRBJ2-3; the table's D call of TRBD2 was not tested on the DNA. TRBV21-1 is given as a pseudogene. This CDR3 spans 14 amino acids. The CDR3 coding sequence is TGTGCCAGCATCGGAGGGCGGTTACCAGATACGCAGTATTTT. Amino acids: CASIGGRLPDTQYF.

The gene calls are TRBV25-1 and TRBJ2-2; the D gene is possibly TRBD2 (5 bases). This CDR3 spans 16 amino acids. The germline V gene has CDR1 MGHDK and CDR2 SYGVNS. V dropped 1 base and J dropped 5 bases, with 14 bases sitting between them. CDR3 DNA: TGTGCCAGCAGTGAATTTGAGCGGTCGGGTACCGGGGAGCTGTTTTTT. Translated, it gives CASSEFERSGTGELFF.

This sequence joins TRBV15 and TRBJ1-1, with D perhaps matching TRBD1 (6 bases). The ends were cut back, 1 base at V and 4 bases at J, with 10 bases in the middle. The CDR3 sequence is 14 residues long. Per germline, CDR1 LNHNV and CDR2 YYDKDF (reference sequence). The CDR3 nucleotides read TGTGCCACCAGCAGAGGGGGGGCTAGCACTGAAGCTTTCTTT. Amino acid sequence: CATSRGGASTEAFF.

The chain carries TRBV11-3 and TRBJ2-1, with 10 bases that match TRBD2. The trim removed 5 bases at V and 8 bases at J, leaving 9 bases unmatched. The length of the CDR3 is 15 residues. Germline V gene sequence: CDR1 SGHNT, CDR2 YENEEA. This chain's CDR3 is CASSKAGGPGDEQFF. The CDR3 nucleotides are TGTGCCAGCAGCAAAGCGGGAGGGCCTGGGGATGAGCAGTTCTTC.

V and J are TRBV28 and TRBJ2-2, with TRBD1 as a possible D gene (7 bases). Trimming removed 9 bases from V and 2 bases from J, with 13 bases in between. CDR3 size: 14 residues. CDR1 MDHEN and CDR2 SYDVKM come from the germline V gene. The CDR3 protein is CASRGTDNTGELFF. The DNA of the CDR3 is TGTGCCAGTCGCGGGACAGATAACACCGGGGAGCTGTTTTTT.